This record covers a single TCR beta chain. The length of the CDR3 is 13 residues. CDR1 is MNHEY, CDR2 SVGAGI, per germline. Trimming stripped 2 bases from V and 4 bases from J, with 9 bases between. The record originates from a study of technical replicates of blood from several donors. Clones were sequenced by immunoSEQ multiplex PCR, and TCRdb holds only the in-frame ones, with some missing. The table has some 14,000 clones, roughly 84% seen once; the top ten hold over 9.5%. The chain has TRBV6-5 and TRBJ2-7; the D gene is possibly TRBD1 (5 bases). The sequencing input was PBMCs. This TCR derives from a human donor in good health. The CDR3 DNA follows: TGTGCCAGCAGTTACCGACAGAGGTACGAGCAGTACTTC. The encoded protein is CASSYRQRYEQYF.